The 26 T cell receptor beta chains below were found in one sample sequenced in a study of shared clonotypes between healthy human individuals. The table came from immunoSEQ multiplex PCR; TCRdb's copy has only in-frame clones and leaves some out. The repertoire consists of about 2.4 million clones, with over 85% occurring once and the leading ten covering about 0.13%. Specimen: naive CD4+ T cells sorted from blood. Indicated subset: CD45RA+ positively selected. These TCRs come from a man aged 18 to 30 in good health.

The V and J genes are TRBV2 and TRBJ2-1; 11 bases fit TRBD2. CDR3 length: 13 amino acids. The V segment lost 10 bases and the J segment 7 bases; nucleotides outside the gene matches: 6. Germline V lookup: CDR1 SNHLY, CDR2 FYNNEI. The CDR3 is CANARLAGNEQFF. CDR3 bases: TGTGCCAATGCCCGACTAGCGGGGAATGAGCAGTTCTTC.

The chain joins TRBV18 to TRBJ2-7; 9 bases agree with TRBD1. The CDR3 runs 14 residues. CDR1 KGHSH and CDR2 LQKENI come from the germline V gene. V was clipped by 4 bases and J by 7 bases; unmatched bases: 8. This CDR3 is CASSLDRGRDEQYF. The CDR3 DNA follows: TGTGCCAGCTCACTCGACAGGGGGAGGGATGAGCAGTACTTC.

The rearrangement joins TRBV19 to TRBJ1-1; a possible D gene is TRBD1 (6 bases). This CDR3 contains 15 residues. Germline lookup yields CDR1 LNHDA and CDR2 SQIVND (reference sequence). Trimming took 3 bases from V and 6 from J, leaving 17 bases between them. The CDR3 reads CASSIFRGANAEAFF. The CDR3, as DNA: TGTGCCAGTAGTATTTTTCGGGGGGCGAATGCTGAAGCTTTCTTT. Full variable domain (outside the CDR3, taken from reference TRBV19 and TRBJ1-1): DGGITQSPKYLFRKEGQNVTLSCEQNLNHDAMYWYRQDPGQGLRLIYYSQIVNDFQKGDIAEGYSVSREKKESFPLTVTSAQKNPTAFYLCASSIFRGANAEAFFGQGTRLTVV.

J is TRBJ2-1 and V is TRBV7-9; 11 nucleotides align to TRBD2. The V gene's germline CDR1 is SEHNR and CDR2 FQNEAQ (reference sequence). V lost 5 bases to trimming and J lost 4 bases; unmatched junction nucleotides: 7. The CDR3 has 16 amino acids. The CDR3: CASSPRGLAEYNEQFF. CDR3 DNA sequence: TGTGCCAGCAGCCCCAGGGGACTAGCGGAGTACAATGAGCAGTTCTTC.

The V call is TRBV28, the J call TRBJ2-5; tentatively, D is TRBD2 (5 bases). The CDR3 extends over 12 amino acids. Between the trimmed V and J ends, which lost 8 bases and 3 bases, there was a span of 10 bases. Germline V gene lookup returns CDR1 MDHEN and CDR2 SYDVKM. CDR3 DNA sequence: TGTGCCAGCGCCTCCGGGAAAGAGACCCAGTACTTC. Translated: CASASGKETQYF.

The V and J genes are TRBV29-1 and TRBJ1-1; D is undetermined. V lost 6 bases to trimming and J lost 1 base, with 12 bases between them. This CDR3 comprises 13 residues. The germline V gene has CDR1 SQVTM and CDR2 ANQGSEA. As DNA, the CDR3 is TGCAGCGTCGTGTCCAGTTCGAACACTGAAGCTTTCTTT. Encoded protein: CSVVSSSNTEAFF.

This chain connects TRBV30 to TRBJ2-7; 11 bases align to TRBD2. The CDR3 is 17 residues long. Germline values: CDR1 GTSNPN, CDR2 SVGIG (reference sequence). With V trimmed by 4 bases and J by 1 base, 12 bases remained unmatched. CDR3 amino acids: CAWTSGLTSGTSYEQYF. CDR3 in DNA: TGTGCCTGGACCTCAGGATTGACTAGCGGGACTTCCTACGAGCAGTACTTC.

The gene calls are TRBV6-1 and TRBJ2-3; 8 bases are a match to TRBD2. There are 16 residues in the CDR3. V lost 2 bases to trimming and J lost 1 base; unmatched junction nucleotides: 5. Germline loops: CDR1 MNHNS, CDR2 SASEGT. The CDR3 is CASSEIGGGRTDTQYF. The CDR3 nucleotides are TGTGCCAGCAGTGAAATAGGCGGGGGGCGCACAGATACGCAGTATTTT.

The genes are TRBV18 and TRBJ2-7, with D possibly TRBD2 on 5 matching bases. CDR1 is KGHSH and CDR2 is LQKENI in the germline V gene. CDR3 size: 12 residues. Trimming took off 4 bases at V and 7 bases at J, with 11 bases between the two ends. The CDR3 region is CASSRRTGEQYF. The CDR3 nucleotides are TGTGCCAGCTCACGGCGAACGGGGGAGCAGTACTTC.

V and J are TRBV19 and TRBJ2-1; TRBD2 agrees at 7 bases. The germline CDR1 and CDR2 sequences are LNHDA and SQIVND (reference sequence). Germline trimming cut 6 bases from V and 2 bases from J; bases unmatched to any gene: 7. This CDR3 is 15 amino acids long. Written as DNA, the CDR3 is TGTGCCAGTAGCCTTATAGCGGGCACCTACAATGAGCAGTTCTTC. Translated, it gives CASSLIAGTYNEQFF.

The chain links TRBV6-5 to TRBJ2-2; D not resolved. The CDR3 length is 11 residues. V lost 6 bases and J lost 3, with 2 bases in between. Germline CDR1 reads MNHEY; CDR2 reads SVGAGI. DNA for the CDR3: TGTGCCAGCAGATACACCGGGGAGCTGTTTTTT. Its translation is CASRYTGELFF.

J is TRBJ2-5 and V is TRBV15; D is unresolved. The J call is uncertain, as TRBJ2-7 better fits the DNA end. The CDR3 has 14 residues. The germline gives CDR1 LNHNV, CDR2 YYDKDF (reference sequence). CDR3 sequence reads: CATSRVEVGYEQYF. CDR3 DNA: TGTGCCACCAGCCGAGTAGAGGTCGGGTACGAGCAGTACTTC.

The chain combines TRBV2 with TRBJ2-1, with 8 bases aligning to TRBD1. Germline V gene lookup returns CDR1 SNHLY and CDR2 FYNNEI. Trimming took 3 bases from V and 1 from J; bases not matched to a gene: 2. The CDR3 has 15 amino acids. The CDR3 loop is CASSEQGASYNEQFF. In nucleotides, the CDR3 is TGTGCCAGCAGTGAGCAGGGGGCTTCCTACAATGAGCAGTTCTTC.

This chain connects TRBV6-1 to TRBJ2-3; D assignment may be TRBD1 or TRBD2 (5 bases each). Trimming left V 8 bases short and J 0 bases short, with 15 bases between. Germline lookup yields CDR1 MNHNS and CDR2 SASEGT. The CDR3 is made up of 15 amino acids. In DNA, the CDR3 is TGTGCCAGCGCTGCTTATAGGGACAGCACAGATACGCAGTATTTT. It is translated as CASAAYRDSTDTQYF.

The CDR3 nucleotides read TGCGCCAGCAGCGTAGTCCGGGGGGGCTCCTACGAGCAGTACTTC. Translating gives CASSVVRGGSYEQYF. The chain is built from TRBV5-1 and TRBJ2-7, with 8 bases aligning to TRBD2. The J segment lost 0 bases and the V segment lost 4 bases, leaving 6 bases of the junction unmatched. Germline V gene data show CDR1 as SGHRS and CDR2 as YFSETQ. The CDR3 contains 15 residues.

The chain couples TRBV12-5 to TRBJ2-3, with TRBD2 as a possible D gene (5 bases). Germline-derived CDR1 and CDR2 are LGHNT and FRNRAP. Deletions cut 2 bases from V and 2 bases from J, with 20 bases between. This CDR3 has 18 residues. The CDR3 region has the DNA TGTGCTAGTGGTTTGACACAGAAAGGGAGTTGGGACACAGATACGCAGTATTTT. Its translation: CASGLTQKGSWDTDTQYF.

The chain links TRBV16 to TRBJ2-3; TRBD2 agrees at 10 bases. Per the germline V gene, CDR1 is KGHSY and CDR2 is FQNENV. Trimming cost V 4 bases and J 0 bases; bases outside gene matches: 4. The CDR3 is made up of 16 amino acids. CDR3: CASSPRLAGSTDTQYF. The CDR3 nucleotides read TGTGCCAGCAGCCCCAGACTAGCGGGTAGCACAGATACGCAGTATTTT.

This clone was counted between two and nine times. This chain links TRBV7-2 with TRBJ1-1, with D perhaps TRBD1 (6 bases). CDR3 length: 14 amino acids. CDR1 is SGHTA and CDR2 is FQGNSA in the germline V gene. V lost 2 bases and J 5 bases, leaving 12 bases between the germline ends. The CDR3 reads CASSLPNRVTEAFF. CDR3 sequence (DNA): TGTGCCAGCAGCTTACCAAACAGGGTTACTGAAGCTTTCTTT.

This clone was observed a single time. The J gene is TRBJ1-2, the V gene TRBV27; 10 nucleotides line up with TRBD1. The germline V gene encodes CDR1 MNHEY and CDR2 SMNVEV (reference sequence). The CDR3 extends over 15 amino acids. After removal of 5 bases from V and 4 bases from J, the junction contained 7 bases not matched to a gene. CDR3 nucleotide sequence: TGTGCCAGCAGTAGGACAGGGGGACAATTCTATGGCTACACCTTC. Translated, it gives CASSRTGGQFYGYTF.

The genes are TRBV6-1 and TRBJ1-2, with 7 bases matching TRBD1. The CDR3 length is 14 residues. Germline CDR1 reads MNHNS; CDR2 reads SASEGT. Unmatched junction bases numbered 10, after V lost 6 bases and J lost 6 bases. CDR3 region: CASRPTGTENGYTF. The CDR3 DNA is TGTGCCAGCAGACCCACCGGGACAGAGAATGGCTACACCTTC.

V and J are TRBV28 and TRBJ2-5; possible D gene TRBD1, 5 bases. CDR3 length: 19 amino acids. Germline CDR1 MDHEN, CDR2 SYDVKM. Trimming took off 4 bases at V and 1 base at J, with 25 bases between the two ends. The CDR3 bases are TGTGCCAGCAGTTCCAAAACCCCAGGGCCTCAAATCGTCCAAGAGACCCAGTACTTC. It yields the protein CASSSKTPGPQIVQETQYF.

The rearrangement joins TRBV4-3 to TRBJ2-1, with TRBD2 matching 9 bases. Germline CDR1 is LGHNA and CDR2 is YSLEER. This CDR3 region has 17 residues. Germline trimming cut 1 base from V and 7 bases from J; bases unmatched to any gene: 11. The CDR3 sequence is CASSQVYAGGGRNEQFF. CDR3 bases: TGCGCCAGCAGCCAAGTTTACGCGGGAGGGGGGAGGAATGAGCAGTTCTTC.

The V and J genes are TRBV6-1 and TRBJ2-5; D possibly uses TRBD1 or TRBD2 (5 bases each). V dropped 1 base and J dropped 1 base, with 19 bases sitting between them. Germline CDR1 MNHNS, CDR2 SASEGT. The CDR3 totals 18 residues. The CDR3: CASSEGFGASSAQETQYF. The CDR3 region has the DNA TGTGCCAGCAGTGAAGGGTTTGGGGCCAGTAGCGCCCAAGAGACCCAGTACTTC.

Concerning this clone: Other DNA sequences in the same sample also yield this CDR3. CDR3 DNA sequence: TGTGCCAGCAGCGGCGATACCGGGGAGCTGTTTTTT. Amino acids: CASSGDTGELFF. The chain combines TRBV9 with TRBJ2-2, with unresolved D. The V end was cut by 3 bases, the J end by 5 bases, with 5 bases between. Germline V CDR1 and CDR2: SGDLS, YYNGEE. The CDR3 runs to 12 residues.

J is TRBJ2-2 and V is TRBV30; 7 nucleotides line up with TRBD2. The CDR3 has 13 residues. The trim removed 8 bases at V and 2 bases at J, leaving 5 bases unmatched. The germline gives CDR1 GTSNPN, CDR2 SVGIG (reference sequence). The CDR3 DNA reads TGTGCCGAGGCGGGGGACAACACCGGGGAGCTGTTTTTT. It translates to CAEAGDNTGELFF.

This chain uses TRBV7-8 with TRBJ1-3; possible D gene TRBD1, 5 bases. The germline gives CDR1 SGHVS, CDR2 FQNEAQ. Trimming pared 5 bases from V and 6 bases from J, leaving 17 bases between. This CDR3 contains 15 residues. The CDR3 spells CASSPRDEPENTIYF. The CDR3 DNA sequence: TGTGCCAGCAGCCCCCGGGACGAACCTGAAAACACCATATATTTT.